This TCR beta chain was obtained from a study of cytomegalovirus exposure and HLA in healthy donors. The CDR3 runs 14 residues. Per germline, CDR1 MGHRA and CDR2 YSYEKL. V shed 2 bases and J shed 5 bases, with 12 bases lying between them. Those who donated were healthy bone marrow donors. Both 60 Vbeta primers and 13 Jbeta primers went into the PCR. The table came from immunoSEQ multiplex PCR; TCRdb's copy has only in-frame clones and leaves some out. Seen here are 180,000 or so clones, roughly 80% observed once, and the top ten hold about 7.7%. The clonotype was recovered from a woman between 40 and 50 years old in good health and CMV-seropositive. The specimen sequenced was PBMCs. The chain couples TRBV4-1 to TRBJ1-2; no clear D. The CDR3 DNA reads as TGCGCCAGCAGCCAACCACCCAGCGGTTATGGCTACACCTTC. Protein: CASSQPPSGYGYTF.